The 17 T cell receptor beta chains in this list originate from one sample, sequenced in a study of shared clonotypes between healthy human individuals. TCRdb keeps only in-frame clones here, not all; method: immunoSEQ multiplex PCR. The table has about 600,000 clones, about 96% seen once. Sequencing input: naive CD4+ T cells sorted from blood. Documented subset: CD45RA+ positively selected. These receptors originate from a woman in her 30s in good health.

This chain joins TRBV28 and TRBJ2-7; the match to TRBD2 covers 11 bases. Germline trimming cut 6 bases from V and 12 bases from J; bases unmatched to any gene: 19. This CDR3 region has 16 residues. Germline CDR1 is MDHEN and CDR2 is SYDVKM. The CDR3 nucleotides are TGTGCCAGCAGCCCACACCCCGGGACTAGCGGCTACGAGGGGTACTTC. Its protein product is CASSPHPGTSGYEGYF.

The V and J genes are TRBV28 and TRBJ1-2; tentative D call: TRBD1 (6 bases). Germline assignment: CDR1 MDHEN and CDR2 SYDVKM. CDR3 length equals 14 residues. Trimming removed 3 bases at V and 1 base at J, with 9 bases between. This CDR3 reads CASSLAGVNYGYTF. DNA for the CDR3: TGTGCCAGCAGTTTGGCAGGGGTTAACTATGGCTACACCTTC.

This rearrangement joins TRBV5-1 to TRBJ2-7; D is possibly TRBD2 (6 bases). The CDR3 is 14 residues long. V was trimmed by 4 bases and J by 0 bases, leaving 11 bases between them. In germline, CDR1 is SGHRS, CDR2 YFSETQ. This CDR3 reads CASSPSGYSYEQYF. CDR3 bases: TGCGCCAGCAGCCCGAGCGGGTACTCCTACGAGCAGTACTTC.

The chain combines TRBV19 with TRBJ2-7; TRBD2 matches 10 bases. The germline V gene has CDR1 LNHDA and CDR2 SQIVND (reference sequence). After removal of 7 bases from V and 0 bases from J, the junction contained 9 bases not matched to a gene. The CDR3 totals 16 residues. The CDR3: CASTRRTSGTSYEQYF. The CDR3 nucleotides read TGTGCCAGTACCAGGCGGACTAGCGGTACCTCCTACGAGCAGTACTTC.

The genes are TRBV11-3 and TRBJ1-6; 7 nucleotides match TRBD1. After removal of 5 bases from V and 7 bases from J, the junction contained 5 bases not matched to a gene. From germline, CDR1 is SGHNT and CDR2 YENEEA. This CDR3 has 14 amino acids. The CDR3 DNA is TGTGCCAGCAGCCGGGACAGTGGAAATTCACCCCTCCACTTT. Residues: CASSRDSGNSPLHF.

The V and J genes are TRBV4-1 and TRBJ1-2; D not resolved. Trimming cost V 1 base and J 0 bases, with 9 bases left between them. This CDR3 spans 15 amino acids. Germline assignment: CDR1 MGHRA and CDR2 YSYEKL. CDR3 residues: CASSQGGSANYGYTF. CDR3 DNA: TGCGCCAGCAGCCAAGGCGGGTCAGCTAACTATGGCTACACCTTC.

Here the CDR3 reads CASNLPGGGNYGYTF. Written as DNA, the CDR3 is TGTGCCAGCAACCTGCCCGGTGGGGGAAACTATGGCTACACCTTC. V gene TRBV28 combines with J gene TRBJ1-2, with D possibly matching TRBD1 (5 bases). V lost 7 bases and J lost 2, with 17 bases in between. This CDR3 is built from 15 residues. Looked up from germline, CDR1 is MDHEN and CDR2 is SYDVKM.

The chain recombines TRBV11-2 with TRBJ2-3, with TRBD1 matching 8 bases. This CDR3 comprises 12 residues. V was clipped by 6 bases and J by 9 bases; unmatched bases: 5. Germline CDR1 and CDR2: SGHAT and FQNNGV. DNA for the CDR3: TGTGCCAGCAGACAGGGGGGTGAGACGCAGTATTTT. It specifies CASRQGGETQYF.

This clone was observed once. The chain joins TRBV5-4 to TRBJ1-1; tentatively, D is TRBD1 (6 bases). Per germline, CDR1 SGHNT and CDR2 YYREEE (reference sequence). This CDR3 is built from 16 residues. V lost 4 bases and J 2 bases, leaving 18 bases between the germline ends. The CDR3 is CASSPVAGAKNTEAFF. The CDR3 nucleotides read TGTGCCAGCAGCCCCGTCGCGGGGGCCAAAAACACTGAAGCTTTCTTT.

The V and J genes are TRBV28 and TRBJ1-1; no definite D call. The CDR3 length is 13 residues. Germline V lookup: CDR1 MDHEN, CDR2 SYDVKM. V was clipped by 1 base and J by 10 bases, with 13 bases between them. CDR3: CASSLSSPRGAFF. DNA for the CDR3: TGTGCCAGCAGTTTATCATCCCCCCGAGGAGCTTTCTTT.

The CDR3 DNA sequence: TGTGCCAGCAGCCTCGGACAGGCGGGTAATCAGCCCCAGCATTTT. It encodes CASSLGQAGNQPQHF. This chain joins TRBV11-2 and TRBJ1-5; 7 nucleotides align to TRBD1. Germline V lookup: CDR1 SGHAT, CDR2 FQNNGV. Trimming removed 5 bases from V and 4 bases from J; junction bases left unmatched: 8. The CDR3 sequence is 15 residues long.

The chain is built from TRBV2 and TRBJ2-5; the match to TRBD1 covers 7 bases. The DNA end is more similar to TRBJ2-7, so the J call may be wrong. The CDR3 extends over 12 amino acids. Germline V gene sequence: CDR1 SNHLY, CDR2 FYNNEI. The CDR3 here is CASRGDSHEQYF. In nucleotides, the CDR3 is TGTGCCAGCAGGGGGGACAGCCACGAGCAGTACTTC.

The rearrangement joins TRBV9 to TRBJ2-1; D possibly corresponds to TRBD2 (5 bases). Germline V CDR1 and CDR2: SGDLS, YYNGEE. This CDR3 is 12 amino acids long. V was clipped by 7 bases and J by 8 bases, with 13 bases between them. Here the CDR3 reads CASGLPGHEQFF. The CDR3 region has the DNA TGTGCCAGCGGACTCCCCGGGCATGAGCAGTTCTTC.

This chain uses TRBV6-6 with TRBJ1-2, with D uncertain. V was trimmed by 6 bases and J by 2 bases, leaving 7 bases between them. Germline lookup yields CDR1 MNHNY and CDR2 SVGAGI (reference sequence). The CDR3 is 12 residues long. The CDR3 DNA reads TGTGCCAGCAGCCCTGGCAACTATGGCTACACCTTC. Its protein is CASSPGNYGYTF.

The genes are TRBV18 and TRBJ1-2; 7 nucleotides align to TRBD1. The V gene end was trimmed by 3 bases and the J gene end by 7 bases; junction bases not matched to a gene: 5. From germline, CDR1 is KGHSH and CDR2 LQKENI. The CDR3 is made up of 13 amino acids. DNA for the CDR3: TGTGCCAGCTCACCCTCAGACAGGGTTGGCTACACCTTC. Amino acid sequence: CASSPSDRVGYTF.

This sequence joins TRBV9 and TRBJ2-2; 10 nucleotides line up with TRBD2. The CDR3 sequence is 17 residues long. V shed 0 bases and J 7 bases; nucleotides not matched to a gene: 9. Germline values: CDR1 SGDLS, CDR2 YYNGEE. CDR3 sequence: CASSVDRIAGGNGELFF. CDR3 coding DNA: TGTGCCAGCAGCGTAGATAGGATAGCGGGAGGAAACGGGGAGCTGTTTTTT.

This rearrangement joins TRBV19 to TRBJ2-1; 15 bases are shared with TRBD2. The CDR3 is 16 amino acids. With 7 bases clipped from V and 8 bases from J, the junction kept 9 bases outside the gene matches. Looked up from germline, CDR1 is LNHDA and CDR2 is SQIVND (reference sequence). CDR3 nucleotide sequence: TGTGCCAGTACAGATACCGGGACTAGCGGGAGGTATGAGCAGTTCTTC. This translates into CASTDTGTSGRYEQFF. The variable domain in full, completed from reference TRBV19 and TRBJ2-1, reads DGGITQSPKYLFRKEGQNVTLSCEQNLNHDAMYWYRQDPGQGLRLIYYSQIVNDFQKGDIAEGYSVSREKKESFPLTVTSAQKNPTAFYLCASTDTGTSGRYEQFFGPGTRLTVL.